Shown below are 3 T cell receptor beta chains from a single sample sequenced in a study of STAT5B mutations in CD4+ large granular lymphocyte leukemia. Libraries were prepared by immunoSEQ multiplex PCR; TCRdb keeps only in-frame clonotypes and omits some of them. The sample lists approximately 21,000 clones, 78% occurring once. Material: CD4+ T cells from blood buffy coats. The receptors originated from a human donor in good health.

The CDR3 here is CASSPRGGSPLHF. The CDR3 DNA reads as TGTGCCAGCAGCCCCCGTGGGGGTTCACCCCTCCACTTT. The V gene is TRBV7-3, the J gene TRBJ1-6, with D possibly TRBD1 on 5 matching bases. The CDR3 extends over 13 amino acids. With 5 bases removed from V and 9 bases from J, the gap between germline ends came to 11 bases. Germline CDR1 reads SGHTA; CDR2 reads FQGTGA.

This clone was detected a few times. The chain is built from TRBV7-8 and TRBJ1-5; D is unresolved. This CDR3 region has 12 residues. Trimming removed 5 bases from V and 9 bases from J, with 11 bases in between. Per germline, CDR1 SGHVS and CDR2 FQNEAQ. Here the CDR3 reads CASSLPAGPQHF. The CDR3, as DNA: TGTGCCAGCAGCCTCCCGGCGGGGCCCCAGCATTTT.

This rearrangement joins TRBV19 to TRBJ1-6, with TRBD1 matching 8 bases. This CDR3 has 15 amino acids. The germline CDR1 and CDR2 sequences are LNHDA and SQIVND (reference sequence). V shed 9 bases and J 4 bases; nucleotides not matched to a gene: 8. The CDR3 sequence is CASTTGGLYNSPLHF. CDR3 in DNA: TGTGCCAGCACAACAGGGGGACTTTATAATTCACCCCTCCACTTT.